Shown below are 32 T cell receptor beta chains from a single sample sequenced in a study of Siglec-9 on CD8 T cells in melanoma. Assay used: immunoSEQ multiplex PCR; TCRdb lists only in-frame clones, some missing. The sample consists of about 30,000 clones, 80% of them appearing once. Sequencing was performed on Siglec-9- CD8+ T cells sorted from blood. The receptors derive from a human donor in good health.

The V gene is TRBV27, the J gene TRBJ1-6; a weak D match, TRBD1 (6 bases). Trimming removed 6 bases from V and 5 bases from J, with 14 bases in between. Germline V gene sequence: CDR1 MNHEY, CDR2 SMNVEV (reference sequence). The CDR3 has 15 amino acids. CDR3 nucleotide sequence: TGTGCCAGCAGAAAACAGGGTTTCGATAATTCACCCCTCCACTTT. Protein product: CASRKQGFDNSPLHF.

The chain joins TRBV5-1 to TRBJ2-3, with 7 positions matching TRBD2. Germline V gene sequence: CDR1 SGHRS, CDR2 YFSETQ. This CDR3 contains 14 residues. J gave up 2 bases and V 2 bases, and 2 bases lay outside the gene matches. CDR3 sequence (DNA): TGCGCCAGCAGCTTTGAGCGGGACACAGATACGCAGTATTTT. Amino acids: CASSFERDTDTQYF. The variable domain in full, with the rest retrieved from reference TRBV5-1 and TRBJ2-3, is KAGVTQTPRYLIKTRGQQVTLSCSPISGHRSVSWYQQTPGQGLQFLFEYFSETQRNKGNFPGRFSGRQFSNSRSEMNVSTLELGDSALYLCASSFERDTDTQYFGPGTRLTVL.

This chain connects TRBV14 to TRBJ2-7; 10 bases agree with TRBD1. Losses at the gene ends were 2 bases for V and 3 bases for J; bases not matched to a gene: 4. CDR3 length: 15 amino acids. Germline loops: CDR1 SGHDN, CDR2 FVKESK. The CDR3 DNA reads TGTGCCAGCAGCCAACCGGGACAGGGGTACTACGAGCAGTACTTC. This encodes CASSQPGQGYYEQYF.

The chain uses TRBV11-2 and TRBJ1-2; perhaps TRBD1 as D (5 bases). Trimming pared 4 bases from V and 2 bases from J, leaving 11 bases between. The CDR3 runs to 14 residues. Germline lookup yields CDR1 SGHAT and CDR2 FQNNGV. The CDR3: CASSSGTPNYGYTF. Here the CDR3 DNA reads TGTGCCAGCAGCTCCGGGACCCCGAACTATGGCTACACCTTC.

CDR3 sequence (DNA): TGTGCCAGCAGCCCCTGGGACAACATGAACACTGAAGCTTTCTTT. This encodes CASSPWDNMNTEAFF. The chain recombines TRBV7-9 with TRBJ1-1, with TRBD1 as a possible D gene (6 bases). Trimming took 5 bases from V and 0 from J, leaving 13 bases between them. CDR3 length: 15 amino acids. Germline CDR1 reads SEHNR; CDR2 reads FQNEAQ (reference sequence).

The chain uses TRBV6-5 and TRBJ2-1; TRBD2 matches at 11 bases. The CDR3 sequence is 14 residues long. Germline CDR1 is MNHEY and CDR2 is SVGAGI. Trimming at V came to 6 bases and at J to 12 bases, leaving 10 bases not matched to a gene. The CDR3 DNA reads TGTGCCAGCAGAAGTAGCGGGGGGGGTCTCGGGCAGTTCTTC. As protein: CASRSSGGGLGQFF.

This chain links TRBV7-9 with TRBJ2-1; 10 nucleotides align to TRBD2. This CDR3 region has 15 residues. Germline trimming cut 5 bases from V and 4 bases from J; bases unmatched to any gene: 5. Germline V gene lookup returns CDR1 SEHNR and CDR2 FQNEAQ (reference sequence). Here the CDR3 reads CASSPSGRLYNEQFF. CDR3 DNA sequence: TGTGCCAGCAGCCCTAGCGGGAGACTATACAATGAGCAGTTCTTC.

The V and J genes are TRBV5-1 and TRBJ2-3, with D perhaps matching TRBD1 or TRBD2 (5 bases each). CDR3 size: 15 residues. V lost 4 bases to trimming and J lost 3 bases, with 15 bases between them. Germline loops: CDR1 SGHRS, CDR2 YFSETQ. As DNA, the CDR3 is TGCGCCAGCAGCCCGACAGTTGGGGAGACAGATACGCAGTATTTT. Translation gives CASSPTVGETDTQYF.

This clone came up a few times. V gene TRBV15 combines with J gene TRBJ1-4; no definite D call. The germline V and J ends were trimmed by 5 bases and 7 bases, with 11 bases remaining between them. The CDR3 extends over 13 amino acids. From germline, CDR1 is LNHNV and CDR2 YYDKDF (reference sequence). The CDR3 sequence is CATSQTDGEKLFF. Written as DNA, the CDR3 is TGTGCCACCAGCCAGACGGACGGTGAAAAACTGTTTTTT. Based on the CDR3 plus reference TRBV15 and TRBJ1-4, the full variable domain is DAMVIQNPRYQVTQFGKPVTLSCSQTLNHNVMYWYQQKSSQAPKLLFHYYDKDFNNEADTPDNFQSRRPNTSFCFLDIRSPGLGDTAMYLCATSQTDGEKLFFGSGTQLSVL.

This clone has more than one count but fewer than ten. V and J are TRBV5-1 and TRBJ1-1; D is undetermined. CDR3 length equals 13 residues. V was clipped by 2 bases and J by 6 bases, with 11 bases between them. Germline lookup yields CDR1 SGHRS and CDR2 YFSETQ. The CDR3 DNA reads as TGCGCCAGCAGCTTAGTAGAGCCGGCTGAAGCTTTCTTT. As protein: CASSLVEPAEAFF.

The DNA of the CDR3 is TGTGCCAGCAGCGTAGCAGGGCAGGCCCTCGTAGGGGCCAACGTCCTGACTTTC. This translates into CASSVAGQALVGANVLTF. The gene calls are TRBV9 and TRBJ2-6, with D perhaps matching TRBD1 (5 bases). The V end lost 0 bases, the J end lost 4 bases, and 17 bases lay between the germline ends. CDR1 is SGDLS and CDR2 is YYNGEE in the germline V gene. The CDR3 is made up of 18 amino acids.

This clone has only a few counts. The V call is TRBV7-9, the J call TRBJ1-2; 10 bases match TRBD1. Trimming cost V 0 bases and J 5 bases; bases outside gene matches: 0. The V gene's germline CDR1 is SEHNR and CDR2 FQNEAQ (reference sequence). The CDR3 extends over 14 amino acids. DNA for the CDR3: TGTGCCAGCAGCTTAGCGGGACAGGGGTATGGCTACACCTTC. Translating gives CASSLAGQGYGYTF.

About this clone: Different DNA sequences within this sample yield the same CDR3. CDR3 sequence: CSVEGGRTDTQYF. For the CDR3, the DNA is TGCAGCGTCGAGGGCGGGAGAACAGATACGCAGTATTTT. The chain combines TRBV29-1 with TRBJ2-3; 7 nucleotides line up with TRBD2. CDR3 size: 13 residues. Germline V CDR1 and CDR2: SQVTM, ANQGSEA. V lost 6 bases to trimming and J lost 3 bases; unmatched junction nucleotides: 6.

This rearrangement joins TRBV19 to TRBJ2-5; tentative D call: TRBD2 (6 bases). CDR3 length: 15 residues. The germline gives CDR1 LNHDA, CDR2 SQIVND (reference sequence). V lost 1 base, J lost 3 bases, and 12 bases lay in between. The CDR3 region is CASSIATLAKETQYF. In nucleotides, the CDR3 is TGTGCCAGTAGTATAGCCACACTAGCAAAAGAGACCCAGTACTTC.

The chain combines TRBV4-1 with TRBJ1-2, with D possibly matching TRBD1 (6 bases). The germline V and J ends were trimmed by 2 bases and 0 bases, with 13 bases remaining between them. The CDR3 runs to 16 residues. Germline assignment: CDR1 MGHRA and CDR2 YSYEKL. This chain's CDR3 is CASSQTQGWANYGYTF. The CDR3 DNA follows: TGCGCCAGCAGCCAAACCCAGGGGTGGGCTAACTATGGCTACACCTTC.

The chain carries TRBV30 and TRBJ1-5; weak D call: TRBD1 (6 bases). Trimming removed 1 base at V and 9 bases at J, with 25 bases between. Germline-derived CDR1 and CDR2 are GTSNPN and SVGIG (reference sequence). The CDR3 has 17 residues. The CDR3 spells CAWSGGAPDRPFWPQHF. CDR3 sequence (DNA): TGTGCCTGGAGTGGTGGGGCCCCCGACAGGCCCTTCTGGCCCCAGCATTTT.

The rearrangement uses TRBV28 and TRBJ2-7; 9 bases are a match to TRBD1. Losses at the gene ends were 5 bases for V and 4 bases for J; bases not matched to a gene: 6. CDR1 and CDR2 (germline): MDHEN, SYDVKM. The CDR3 is 14 amino acids. The CDR3 reads CASSLGQGWYEQYV. CDR3 nucleotide sequence: TGTGCCAGCAGTCTAGGACAGGGGTGGTACGAGCAGTACGTC.

The J gene is TRBJ2-4, the V gene TRBV9; 7 bases agree with TRBD1. The CDR3 consists of 14 residues. The germline V gene encodes CDR1 SGDLS and CDR2 YYNGEE. Trimming at V came to 4 bases and at J to 5 bases, leaving 6 bases not matched to a gene. The CDR3, as DNA: TGTGCCAGCAGCCCAGGGACAGTCGAAAACATTCAGTACTTC. It translates to CASSPGTVENIQYF.

The chain is built from TRBV6-1 and TRBJ1-2, with D uncertain. Trimming left V 1 base short and J 4 bases short, with 19 bases between. Germline V gives CDR1 MNHNS, CDR2 SASEGT. The CDR3 is made up of 17 amino acids. The CDR3 loop reads CASSEGRTAESPYGYTF. The CDR3 nucleotides are TGTGCCAGCAGTGAAGGTCGCACAGCCGAATCACCCTATGGCTACACCTTC.

This rearrangement joins TRBV19 to TRBJ2-1; 9 positions agree with TRBD1. CDR3 length: 15 residues. Germline V gene data show CDR1 as LNHDA and CDR2 as SQIVND (reference sequence). The J segment lost 7 bases and the V segment lost 1 base, leaving 5 bases of the junction unmatched. The CDR3 is CASSIVGQGRNEQFF. The CDR3 nucleotides read TGTGCCAGTAGTATAGTCGGACAGGGGCGGAATGAGCAGTTCTTC.

The V call is TRBV27, the J call TRBJ2-4, with TRBD2 matching 15 bases. CDR1 is MNHEY and CDR2 is SMNVEV in the germline V gene (reference sequence). Trimming at V came to 10 bases and at J to 7 bases, leaving 2 bases not matched to a gene. The CDR3 consists of 13 residues. CDR3 bases: TGTGCCACCGGGACTAGCGGGAGGAACATTCAGTACTTC. As protein: CATGTSGRNIQYF.

The chain links TRBV5-5 to TRBJ1-4; D is undetermined. Germline V gene sequence: CDR1 SGHKS, CDR2 YYEKEE (reference sequence). V was clipped by 0 bases and J by 7 bases, with 16 bases between them. The CDR3 spans 16 residues. CDR3 DNA: TGTGCCAGCAGCTTGGAGCGGGCTAGACGAGGTGAAAAACTGTTTTTT. This encodes CASSLERARRGEKLFF.

The rearrangement uses TRBV5-6 and TRBJ2-2, with 9 nucleotides matching TRBD1. This CDR3 has 15 amino acids. The junction had 4 bases not matched to a gene; V was cut back by 3 bases and J by 4 bases. Germline CDR1 SGHDT, CDR2 YYEEEE. For the CDR3, the DNA is TGTGCCAGCAGCTGGGAGACAGGGGGCACCGGGGAGCTGTTTTTT. Its translation is CASSWETGGTGELFF.

The chain employs TRBV14 and TRBJ2-5, with TRBD1 as a possible D gene (5 bases). Trimming took off 1 base at V and 5 bases at J, with 20 bases between the two ends. This CDR3 has 17 residues. Germline V gene data show CDR1 as SGHDN and CDR2 as FVKESK. The CDR3 reads CASSQVRGESNVETQYF. CDR3 DNA: TGTGCCAGCAGCCAAGTAAGGGGCGAATCGAACGTGGAGACCCAGTACTTC. Drawing the rest from reference TRBV14 and TRBJ2-5, the complete variable domain is EAGVTQFPSHSVIEKGQTVTLRCDPISGHDNLYWYRRVMGKEIKFLLHFVKESKQDESGMPNNRFLAERTGGTYSTLKVQPAELEDSGVYFCASSQVRGESNVETQYFGPGTRLLVL.

The genes are TRBV27 and TRBJ2-3; possibly TRBD1 for D (6 bases). V dropped 6 bases and J dropped 1 base, with 17 bases sitting between them. The germline gives CDR1 MNHEY, CDR2 SMNVEV (reference sequence). The CDR3 extends over 16 amino acids. CDR3 sequence reads: CASRGKGGSGTDTQYF. The CDR3 DNA reads TGTGCCAGCAGGGGGAAAGGGGGATCGGGCACAGATACGCAGTATTTT.

In nucleotides, the CDR3 is TGTGCCAGCAGTTCTAACTACGAGCAGTACTTC. Translating it yields CASSSNYEQYF. The chain recombines TRBV27 with TRBJ2-7; D remains ambiguous. The V and J ends lost 4 bases and 3 bases respectively, with 4 bases between them. The CDR3 totals 11 residues. Germline CDR1 MNHEY, CDR2 SMNVEV (reference sequence).

This clone is medium-sized within its sample. The chain has TRBV12-5 and TRBJ2-2; 7 positions match TRBD1. The ends lost 6 bases at V and 5 bases at J; junction bases unmatched: 3. Germline loops: CDR1 LGHNT, CDR2 FRNRAP. This CDR3 is built from 13 residues. CDR3 sequence reads: CASGTGITGELFF. The CDR3 coding sequence is TGTGCTAGTGGGACAGGGATTACCGGGGAGCTGTTTTTT.

A few counts support this clone. The chain links TRBV28 to TRBJ1-2, with D uncertain. Trimming left V 2 bases short and J 0 bases short, with 10 bases between. The CDR3 extends over 15 amino acids. CDR1 MDHEN and CDR2 SYDVKM come from the germline V gene. The CDR3 nucleotides read TGTGCCAGCAGTTTAATAGGCGACCCTAACTATGGCTACACCTTC. Its translation: CASSLIGDPNYGYTF.

The V call is TRBV9, the J call TRBJ2-5; no definite D call. The CDR3 covers 14 residues. Germline values: CDR1 SGDLS, CDR2 YYNGEE. Trimming took off 4 bases at V and 3 bases at J, with 13 bases between the two ends. The CDR3 loop is CASSYTGLEETQYF. The CDR3 DNA sequence: TGTGCCAGCAGCTACACCGGGTTGGAAGAGACCCAGTACTTC.

The chain couples TRBV28 to TRBJ1-5, with D possibly being TRBD1 (5 bases). Germline V gene lookup returns CDR1 MDHEN and CDR2 SYDVKM. V lost 1 base, J lost 1 base, and 14 bases lay in between. The CDR3 is 17 residues long. CDR3 sequence reads: CASSLLGTQESNQPQHF. In nucleotides, the CDR3 is TGTGCCAGCAGTTTATTAGGGACTCAGGAGAGCAATCAGCCCCAGCATTTT. Full variable domain (missing parts from reference TRBV28 and TRBJ1-5): DVKVTQSSRYLVKRTGEKVFLECVQDMDHENMFWYRQDPGLGLRLIYFSYDVKMKEKGDIPEGYSVSREKKERFSLILESASTNQTSMYLCASSLLGTQESNQPQHFGDGTRLSIL.

To note about this clone: The same CDR3 is also encoded by other DNA sequences in this sample. The chain employs TRBV9 and TRBJ2-3; D remains unclear. Germline CDR1 is SGDLS and CDR2 is YYNGEE. Trimming took 3 bases from V and 5 from J, leaving 4 bases between them. The CDR3 is 11 residues long. The DNA of the CDR3 is TGTGCCAGCAGCGGCGGAGATACGCAGTATTTT. Translation: CASSGGDTQYF.

This chain joins TRBV11-1 and TRBJ2-5; 8 bases map to TRBD2. Germline CDR1 reads SGHAT; CDR2 reads FQDESV (reference sequence). Unmatched junction bases numbered 10, after V lost 4 bases and J lost 9 bases. This CDR3 is built from 14 residues. CDR3 DNA sequence: TGTGCCAGCAGCTCTACCCGCGGGAGGTGGGCCCAGTACTTC. This encodes CASSSTRGRWAQYF.